This is a list of T cell receptor beta chains from one sample in a study of T cell responses to AZD1222 COVID-19 vaccine. The table came from immunoSEQ multiplex PCR; TCRdb's copy has only in-frame clones and leaves some out. The sample lists 120,000 to 150,000 clones; 91% were seen once. The sequencing here drew on peripheral blood, taken on day 0 of AZD1222 vaccination. Every receptor here comes from an adult in good health. Each CDR3 is given without its conserved first and last residue. A D gene is named only where the DNA matches it firmly.

V gene: TRBV9; D gene: -; CDR3 protein: ASSVGNTIY
V gene: TRBV6-5; D gene: -; CDR3 protein: ASSYRGLENTIY
V gene: TRBV19; D gene: -; CDR3 protein: ASSRGVEYRTEAF
V gene: TRBV11-2; D gene: -; CDR3 protein: ASSLGAGNTIY
V gene: TRBV5-8; D gene: -; CDR3 protein: ASTDSQETQY
V gene: TRBV7-2; D gene: -; CDR3 protein: ASSPLRTSNTEAF
V gene: TRBV7-9; D gene: -; CDR3 protein: ASSPGPLKVTEAF
V gene: TRBV5-6; D gene: -; CDR3 protein: ASSLSLSTDTQY
V gene: TRBV7-3; D gene: -; CDR3 protein: ASSPIGLTGELF
V gene: TRBV3-1/TRBV3-2; D gene: -; CDR3 protein: ASSHGYSNQPQH
V gene: TRBV6-5; D gene: -; CDR3 protein: ASSYSNRRAGYT
V gene: TRBV7-3; D gene: -; CDR3 protein: ASSPQGRWKDTQY
V gene: TRBV19; D gene: -; CDR3 protein: ASRTTNEKLF
V gene: TRBV11-3; D gene: -; CDR3 protein: ASSPQRNEQF
V gene: TRBV5-1; D gene: TRBD1; CDR3 protein: ASSLVGTGEGYT
V gene: TRBV11-2; D gene: TRBD1; CDR3 protein: ASSIAGGALPGEKLF
V gene: TRBV5-1; D gene: TRBD2; CDR3 protein: ASSLLAGYYNEQF
V gene: TRBV7-2; D gene: -; CDR3 protein: ASSLVGGRRTGELF
V gene: TRBV4-1; D gene: -; CDR3 protein: ASSQEKGSVRETQY
V gene: TRBV2; D gene: TRBD1; CDR3 protein: ADTGQYGYT
V gene: TRBV6-5; D gene: -; CDR3 protein: ASSYSGVESGYT
V gene: TRBV6-1; D gene: TRBD2; CDR3 protein: ASSDTGQARGDEQF
V gene: TRBV9; D gene: TRBD1; CDR3 protein: ASSGPGTRGEKLF
V gene: TRBV5-1; D gene: TRBD2; CDR3 protein: ASSLEVTSGVYNEQF
V gene: TRBV5-5; D gene: -; CDR3 protein: ASSFTSSGNEQF
V gene: TRBV11-2; D gene: -; CDR3 protein: ASSLPRITQETQY
V gene: TRBV6-1; D gene: -; CDR3 protein: ASSEVHHSEQY
V gene: TRBV6-5; D gene: -; CDR3 protein: ASSLGSSYEQY
V gene: TRBV4-3; D gene: TRBD2; CDR3 protein: ASSQDGLAATDTQY
V gene: TRBV19; D gene: -; CDR3 protein: ASIGRGANTEAF
V gene: TRBV7-9; D gene: TRBD1; CDR3 protein: ASSPRDRVGQPQH
V gene: TRBV12-2; D gene: -; CDR3 protein: ASRFPDRGSFNEQF
V gene: TRBV19; D gene: -; CDR3 protein: ASSVGGKQF
V gene: TRBV6-5; D gene: -; CDR3 protein: ASSRGVNEKLF
V gene: TRBV5-1; D gene: -; CDR3 protein: ASSPGAAQNTEAF